This T cell receptor (beta chain) originates from a study of cytomegalovirus exposure and HLA in healthy donors. PCR primers comprised 60 Vbeta and 13 Jbeta primers. Generated by immunoSEQ multiplex PCR, the TCRdb table keeps only in-frame clones and is missing some. The table has over 150,000 clones, roughly three quarters seen once; the top ten hold roughly 12%. The CDR3 runs 12 residues. CDR1 is SQVTM, CDR2 ANQGSEA, per germline. The germline V and J ends were trimmed by 5 bases and 6 bases, with 10 bases remaining between them. The rearrangement links TRBV29-1 to TRBJ2-2; D possibly corresponds to TRBD1 (5 bases). The TCR sequence derives from a young man in good health and CMV-seropositive. Sequenced input: PBMCs. The CDR3 spells CSVPVGAGELFF. CDR3 nucleotide sequence: TGCAGCGTTCCCGTAGGGGCCGGGGAGCTGTTTTTT.